Below, one T cell receptor (beta chain) is given with its context. Its specificity is not known. The protocol was immunoSEQ multiplex PCR, while the TCRdb copy is restricted to in-frame clones and leaves out a portion. The repertoire holds around 67,000 clones, with over 70% as singletons. The sample is drawn from a study of graft-versus-host responses after intestinal transplantation. The ends were cut back, 2 bases at V and 6 bases at J, with 28 bases in the middle. There are 19 residues in the CDR3. CDR1 and CDR2 (germline): GTSNPN, SVGIG (reference sequence). This sequence was found in a human donor who was the organ donor for an intestinal transplant. This chain joins TRBV30 and TRBJ2-2; maybe TRBD2 (7 bases). The source was unstimulated CD4+ T cells sorted from spleen or lymph node cells, collected before transplant. The CDR3, as DNA: TGTGCCTGGAGTCTATCTAGGCGGAAGGGGGGGCGAGGGGCCGGGGAGCTGTTTTTT. Amino acid sequence: CAWSLSRRKGGRGAGELFF.